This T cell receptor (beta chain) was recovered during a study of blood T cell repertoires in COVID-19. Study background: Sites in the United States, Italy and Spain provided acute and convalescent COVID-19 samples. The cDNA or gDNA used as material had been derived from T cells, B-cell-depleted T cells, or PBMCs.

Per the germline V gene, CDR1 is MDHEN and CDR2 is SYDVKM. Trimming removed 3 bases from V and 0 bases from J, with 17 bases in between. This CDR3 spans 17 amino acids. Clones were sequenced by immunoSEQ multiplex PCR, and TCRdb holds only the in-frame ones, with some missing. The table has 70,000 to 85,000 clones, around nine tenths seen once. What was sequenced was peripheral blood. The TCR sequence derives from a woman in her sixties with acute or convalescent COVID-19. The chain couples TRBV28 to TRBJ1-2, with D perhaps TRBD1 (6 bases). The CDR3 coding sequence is TGTGCCAGCAGTTTCGGGGGGGCGATTACTTCTAACTATGGCTACACCTTC. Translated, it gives CASSFGGAITSNYGYTF.